The 24 T cell receptor beta chains presented below share a single source sample, sequenced in a study of T-cell memory formation after mild COVID-19. TCRdb passed the 5' RACE reads through MiXCR, listing each CDR3 protein once. The sample holds 270,000 or so distinct CDR3 sequences; about a sixth are singletons and the top ten take under 30%. The sequencing sample was made of PBMCs or a T cell subset sorted from them (not recorded which). The source is a man aged 18 to 30 who had mild COVID-19 (a few samples of this study predate the infection). Cell type and time point are not known.

This clonotype turned up a few times. The V and J genes are TRBV9 and TRBJ1-1; D is undetermined. The V gene lost 3 bases and the J gene lost 1 base, with 13 bases spanning the gap. The CDR3 contains 15 residues. Germline-derived CDR1 and CDR2 are SGDLS and YYNGEE. As DNA, the CDR3 is TGTGCCAGCAGCGATTCGGGGTTACCGAACACTGAAGCTTTCTTT. As protein: CASSDSGLPNTEAFF.

This chain uses TRBV18 with TRBJ2-1; 11 positions match TRBD2. The CDR3 spans 14 residues. Germline-derived CDR1 and CDR2 are KGHSH and LQKENI. V lost 3 bases to trimming and J lost 7 bases; unmatched junction nucleotides: 2. The CDR3 DNA is TGTGCCAGCTCACCGGGACTAGCGGAAAATGAGCAGTTCTTC. This sequence encodes CASSPGLAENEQFF.

This clonotype was observed at least ten times. J is TRBJ2-3 and V is TRBV5-1; D not certain. Looked up from germline, CDR1 is SGHRS and CDR2 is YFSETQ. V shed 4 bases and J shed 2 bases, with 11 bases lying between them. This CDR3 comprises 14 residues. The CDR3 sequence: CASSKDGYTDTQYF. The CDR3 coding sequence is TGCGCCAGCAGCAAGGACGGATACACAGATACGCAGTATTTT.

This clonotype was seen a few times. The chain links TRBV5-1 to TRBJ2-7; D uncertain. Looked up from germline, CDR1 is SGHRS and CDR2 is YFSETQ. V lost 0 bases to trimming and J lost 6 bases, with 13 bases between them. This CDR3 is built from 14 residues. The CDR3 bases are TGCGCCAGCAGCTTGGCCGAGGCCCTGGGCGAGCAGTACTTC. Translation gives CASSLAEALGEQYF.

The chain carries TRBV20-1 and TRBJ2-5; weak D call: TRBD2 (6 bases). V was trimmed by 5 bases and J by 5 bases, leaving 12 bases between them. The germline gives CDR1 DFQATT, CDR2 SNEGSKA (reference sequence). The CDR3 is made up of 12 amino acids. This CDR3 reads CSASSEEETQYF. CDR3 in DNA: TGCAGTGCTTCTAGCGAGGAGGAGACCCAGTACTTC.

V is TRBV9 and J is TRBJ1-2; D might be TRBD1 (5 bases). In germline, CDR1 is SGDLS, CDR2 YYNGEE. V lost 3 bases and J 6 bases, leaving 12 bases between the germline ends. The length of the CDR3 is 13 residues. In nucleotides, the CDR3 is TGTGCCAGCAGCGCTCCACAGGAGAATGGCTACACCTTC. Translating it yields CASSAPQENGYTF.

The V gene is TRBV7-9, the J gene TRBJ2-7; 8 bases are a match to TRBD2. The CDR3 spans 14 residues. Germline V gives CDR1 SEHNR, CDR2 FQNEAQ (reference sequence). V dropped 8 bases and J dropped 0; count of bases not matched to a gene: 6. The CDR3 reads CASSGLAGSYEQYF. For the CDR3, the DNA is TGTGCCAGCTCGGGCCTAGCGGGCTCCTACGAGCAGTACTTC. Complete variable domain (other parts from reference TRBV7-9 and TRBJ2-7): DTGVSQNPRHKITKRGQNVTFRCDPISEHNRLYWYRQTLGQGPEFLTYFQNEAQLEKSRLLSDRFSAERPKGSFSTLEIQRTEQGDSAMYLCASSGLAGSYEQYFGPGTRLTVT.

The chain recombines TRBV27 with TRBJ2-1, with 9 bases matching TRBD2. CDR3 size: 14 residues. Losses at the gene ends were 1 base for V and 10 bases for J; bases not matched to a gene: 5. Germline V gene lookup returns CDR1 MNHEY and CDR2 SMNVEV (reference sequence). This CDR3 is CASSLWTSEGEQFF. CDR3 nucleotide sequence: TGTGCCAGCAGTTTATGGACTAGCGAGGGCGAGCAGTTCTTC.

This chain joins TRBV12-3 or TRBV12-4 and TRBJ1-2; D gene ambiguous. The CDR3 totals 10 residues. V was clipped by 5 bases and J by 8 bases, with 6 bases between them. The CDR3 loop is CASSRAGYTF. The CDR3 nucleotides read TGTGCCAGCAGTCGCGCCGGCTACACCTTC.

This clonotype was found a few times. This chain joins TRBV7-3 and TRBJ2-3; possibly TRBD1 or TRBD2 for D (5 bases each). From germline, CDR1 is SGHTA and CDR2 FQGTGA. This CDR3 has 14 residues. V gave up 5 bases and J gave up 3 bases, with 12 bases separating them. CDR3 sequence: CASSPDWGTDTQYF. Here the CDR3 DNA reads TGTGCCAGCAGCCCTGACTGGGGGACAGATACGCAGTATTTT. The full variable domain, its missing parts supplied by reference TRBV7-3 and TRBJ2-3, is GAGVSQTPSNKVTEKGKYVELRCDPISGHTALYWYRQSLGQGPEFLIYFQGTGAADDSGLPNDRFFAVRPEGSVSTLKIQRTERGDSAVYLCASSPDWGTDTQYFGPGTRLTVL.

This clonotype was counted only a few times. V and J are TRBV15 and TRBJ1-6; D remains ambiguous. The CDR3 is 12 residues long. Germline V gene lookup returns CDR1 LNHNV and CDR2 YYDKDF (reference sequence). V lost 4 bases, J lost 7 bases, and 5 bases lay in between. The CDR3: CATSIPNSPLHF. The CDR3 DNA reads TGTGCCACCAGCATCCCAAATTCACCCCTCCACTTT.

CDR3 in DNA: TGTGCCAGCAGTTACTTCGAGGGTACTGGTGAGCAGTTCTTC. This codes for CASSYFEGTGEQFF. The rearrangement links TRBV6-2 or TRBV6-3 to TRBJ2-1; the D gene is possibly TRBD2 (5 bases). The CDR3 sequence is 14 residues long. Germline values: CDR1 MNHEY, CDR2 SVGEGT. V was trimmed by 1 base and J by 9 bases, leaving 13 bases between them.

At least ten counts were recorded for this clonotype. The J gene is TRBJ2-3, the V gene TRBV5-1; TRBD2 aligns across 7 bases. The trim removed 4 bases at V and 6 bases at J, leaving 14 bases unmatched. The CDR3 runs to 16 residues. Germline loops: CDR1 SGHRS, CDR2 YFSETQ. As DNA, the CDR3 is TGCGCCAGCAGCCTCCAGGGAGCGGGGCCGGTGGATACGCAGTATTTT. The encoded protein is CASSLQGAGPVDTQYF.

In its sample, this clonotype was seen many times. This rearrangement joins TRBV29-1 to TRBJ2-3, with D possibly TRBD1 on 6 matching bases. Germline CDR1 and CDR2: SQVTM and ANQGSEA. V was trimmed by 4 bases and J by 5 bases, leaving 10 bases between them. The CDR3 is made up of 12 amino acids. The CDR3 protein is CSVAGARDTQYF. The CDR3 bases are TGCAGCGTTGCAGGGGCCCGAGATACGCAGTATTTT.

The gene calls are TRBV4-1 and TRBJ2-1; 10 bases agree with TRBD1. V gave up 2 bases and J gave up 3 bases; unmatched junction bases: 4. Germline-derived CDR1 and CDR2 are MGHRA and YSYEKL. This CDR3 region has 16 residues. CDR3 bases: TGCGCCAGCAGCCAAAACCGGGACAGGGGCTACAATGAGCAGTTCTTC. Protein: CASSQNRDRGYNEQFF.

A few counts support this clonotype. V is TRBV7-9 and J is TRBJ2-1; D tentatively reads TRBD1 or TRBD2 (5 bases each). The V gene's germline CDR1 is SEHNR and CDR2 FQNEAQ (reference sequence). V was pared by 6 bases and J by 6 bases, with 18 bases between. CDR3 length: 15 residues. CDR3 protein: CASRGSGGGSNEQFF. The CDR3 nucleotides read TGTGCCAGCAGAGGAAGTGGTGGGGGTTCCAATGAGCAGTTCTTC.

V usage is TRBV12-3 or TRBV12-4 and J usage is TRBJ2-3; 8 nucleotides match TRBD1. The CDR3 is 14 residues long. V was clipped by 6 bases and J by 4 bases; unmatched bases: 6. CDR3 sequence reads: CASRSRGRPDTQYF. For the CDR3, the DNA is TGTGCCAGCAGGAGCAGGGGGCGTCCAGATACGCAGTATTTT.

This clonotype was detected a few times. This sequence joins TRBV28 and TRBJ1-4; maybe TRBD1 (6 bases). In germline, CDR1 is MDHEN, CDR2 SYDVKM. Trimming shortened V by 6 bases and J by 1 base, and 6 bases separated the two germline ends. This CDR3 has 13 residues. The CDR3 is CASRQGTNEKLFF. The CDR3 bases are TGTGCCAGCAGACAGGGAACTAATGAAAAACTGTTTTTT.

The rearrangement uses TRBV12-3 or TRBV12-4 and TRBJ1-2; D is uncertain. Trimming removed 7 bases from V and 7 bases from J, with 13 bases in between. The CDR3 is 12 amino acids. As DNA, the CDR3 is TGTGCCAGCATTTCGGACTCTCTTGGCTACACCTTC. Encoded protein: CASISDSLGYTF.

The rearrangement joins TRBV9 to TRBJ2-3; D call uncertain. The CDR3 length is 14 residues. CDR1 and CDR2 from the germline V gene are SGDLS and YYNGEE. Trimming cost V 2 bases and J 3 bases, with 10 bases left between them. The CDR3 spells CASSVNLYTDTQYF. The CDR3, as DNA: TGTGCCAGCAGCGTCAACTTATATACAGATACGCAGTATTTT.

This clonotype occurred many times. The chain has TRBV19 and TRBJ2-2, with D possibly being TRBD2 (6 bases). The CDR3 sequence is 15 residues long. CDR1 is LNHDA and CDR2 is SQIVND in the germline V gene (reference sequence). Deletions cut 6 bases from V and 4 bases from J, with 15 bases between. The CDR3, as DNA: TGTGCCAGTAGCAGATACCGGGACTCCACCGGGGAGCTGTTTTTT. Its translation: CASSRYRDSTGELFF. Using reference TRBV19 and TRBJ2-2 for the parts outside the CDR3, the full variable domain is DGGITQSPKYLFRKEGQNVTLSCEQNLNHDAMYWYRQDPGQGLRLIYYSQIVNDFQKGDIAEGYSVSREKKESFPLTVTSAQKNPTAFYLCASSRYRDSTGELFFGEGSRLTVL.

The J gene is TRBJ2-2, the V gene TRBV27; D remains unclear. This CDR3 is 11 amino acids long. Looked up from germline, CDR1 is MNHEY and CDR2 is SMNVEV (reference sequence). The ends were cut back, 11 bases at V and 6 bases at J, with 10 bases in the middle. The CDR3 loop is CASGPAGELFF. CDR3 in DNA: TGTGCCTCCGGGCCGGCCGGGGAGCTGTTTTTT.

This clonotype occurred many times. The rearrangement joins TRBV15 to TRBJ1-1; no firm D call. The CDR3 has 13 residues. Between the trimmed V and J ends, which lost 0 bases and 6 bases, there was a span of 8 bases. Germline V gives CDR1 LNHNV, CDR2 YYDKDF (reference sequence). The CDR3 region is CATSREAGPEAFF. The CDR3, as DNA: TGTGCCACCAGCAGAGAAGCGGGCCCTGAAGCTTTCTTT.

This clonotype was picked up a small number of times. This chain uses TRBV19 with TRBJ2-7, with D maybe TRBD1 (6 bases). Germline V gene sequence: CDR1 LNHDA, CDR2 SQIVND (reference sequence). Deletions cut 3 bases from V and 2 bases from J, with 11 bases between. The CDR3 is 14 residues long. The CDR3 bases are TGTGCCAGTAGTATCGAGTGGGGGCCCTACGAGCAGTACTTC. Translated: CASSIEWGPYEQYF.